Here is one T cell receptor beta chain with its context. Its specificity is not known. In the PCR, 60 Vbeta and 13 Jbeta primers were used. The method was immunoSEQ multiplex PCR; TCRdb's version includes in-frame clones alone and lacks a portion of them. This repertoire shows 85,000 to 100,000 clones, around 80% found once; its top ten account for around 3.5%. Germline CDR1 SGHRS, CDR2 YFSETQ. This CDR3 contains 16 residues. V shed 4 bases, J shed 4 bases, and the junction held 12 bases outside the gene matches. This entry comes from a study of cytomegalovirus exposure and HLA in healthy donors. Study findings and constraints: The study dropped some indistinguishable V segments, TRBV6-2 and TRBV6-3 among them. Reportedly, a later analysis found an Asian-associated ancestry cluster had fewer N-insertions than the approximately 700-donor mean. The authors assumed roughly uniform sequencing depth across donors for presence/absence analyses. The only immune exposure information that was available was CMV serostatus.

The source is a male donor in good health and CMV-seropositive. The chain carries TRBV5-1 and TRBJ1-1; 8 positions match TRBD1. The sample taken for sequencing was PBMCs. CDR3 loop: CASSGGQGGSGTEAFF. CDR3 bases: TGCGCCAGCAGCGGTGGACAGGGCGGGAGCGGCACTGAAGCTTTCTTT.